Shown below are 20 T cell receptor beta chains from a single sample sequenced in a study of OX40 agonist ivuxolimab in advanced cancers. The protocol was immunoSEQ multiplex PCR, while the TCRdb copy is restricted to in-frame clones and leaves out a portion. The sample has roughly 75,000 clones; roughly 86% are singletons. The sample was CD4+ or CD8+ T cells sorted from blood, taken in a trial of the OX40 agonist ivuxolimab. These TCRs come from an adult with an advanced solid tumor such as melanoma, head and neck, liver or kidney cancer.

The genes are TRBV6-5 and TRBJ1-2; 9 nucleotides agree with TRBD1. V shed 0 bases and J 7 bases; nucleotides not matched to a gene: 6. CDR3 size: 15 residues. Germline V gene data show CDR1 as MNHEY and CDR2 as SVGAGI. The CDR3 nucleotides are TGTGCCAGCAGTTACTCGTACAGGGGGCGCATTGGCTACACCTTC. Protein product: CASSYSYRGRIGYTF.

This clone was detected only once. The chain recombines TRBV29-1 with TRBJ2-7; 7 nucleotides line up with TRBD2. Germline V gene sequence: CDR1 SQVTM, CDR2 ANQGSEA. With 6 bases clipped from V and 4 bases from J, the junction kept 6 bases outside the gene matches. The CDR3 length is 12 residues. The CDR3, as DNA: TGCAGCGTCCGGGGGGAAAAGTACGAGCAGTACTTC. Residues: CSVRGEKYEQYF.

The rearrangement links TRBV7-9 to TRBJ1-4; TRBD1 is a possible D gene (5 bases). CDR1 is SEHNR and CDR2 is FQNEAQ in the germline V gene (reference sequence). The CDR3 is 15 residues long. V was shortened by 3 bases and J by 8 bases, with 16 bases between the two germline ends. This CDR3 reads CASSLGDSRREKLFF. The CDR3 DNA follows: TGTGCCAGCAGCTTGGGGGACTCCCGGAGGGAAAAACTGTTTTTT. Drawing the rest from reference TRBV7-9 and TRBJ1-4, the complete variable domain is DTGVSQNPRHKITKRGQNVTFRCDPISEHNRLYWYRQTLGQGPEFLTYFQNEAQLEKSRLLSDRFSAERPKGSFSTLEIQRTEQGDSAMYLCASSLGDSRREKLFFGSGTQLSVL.

V and J are TRBV27 and TRBJ1-1, with 7 bases that match TRBD1. The germline CDR1 and CDR2 sequences are MNHEY and SMNVEV (reference sequence). The CDR3 length is 13 residues. Unmatched junction bases numbered 3, after V lost 5 bases and J lost 3 bases. CDR3 nucleotides: TGTGCCAGCAGTCTGGGACAGTACACTGAAGCTTTCTTT. Translation gives CASSLGQYTEAFF.

The CDR3 nucleotides read TGTGCCAGCAGCTTGGGTAGAGCTGGAAACACCATATATTTT. It is translated as CASSLGRAGNTIYF. This chain joins TRBV5-8 and TRBJ1-3; D unresolved. CDR3 length: 14 amino acids. V was clipped by 0 bases and J by 2 bases, with 6 bases between them. Germline assignment: CDR1 SGHTS and CDR2 YDEGEE.

The chain employs TRBV9 and TRBJ2-3; D is ambiguous. From germline, CDR1 is SGDLS and CDR2 YYNGEE. V gave up 0 bases and J gave up 4 bases, with 12 bases separating them. The CDR3 extends over 15 amino acids. DNA of the CDR3: TGTGCCAGCAGCGTAGTTTCCGGAGATGCAGATACGCAGTATTTT. It specifies CASSVVSGDADTQYF.

The rearrangement links TRBV5-6 to TRBJ1-2; weak D call: TRBD1 (5 bases). The CDR3 contains 15 residues. Trimming cost V 3 bases and J 5 bases, with 17 bases left between them. Germline CDR1 is SGHDT and CDR2 is YYEEEE. In DNA form, the CDR3 reads TGTGCCAGCAGCTCCCGGGGAACAGGTCTGTATGGCTACACCTTC. Translating it yields CASSSRGTGLYGYTF.

The V gene is TRBV11-3, the J gene TRBJ2-7; D is possibly TRBD1 or TRBD2 (5 bases each). Trimming cost V 1 base and J 6 bases, with 19 bases left between them. Germline V gene sequence: CDR1 SGHNT, CDR2 YENEEA. This CDR3 spans 16 amino acids. The CDR3 DNA is TGTGCCAGCAGCTTAGGCTACGGGGCACCGGACACCGAGCAGTACTTC. Residues: CASSLGYGAPDTEQYF.

The genes are TRBV9 and TRBJ1-2; D is uncertain. Germline values: CDR1 SGDLS, CDR2 YYNGEE. Between the trimmed V and J ends, which lost 0 bases and 7 bases, there was a span of 4 bases. The CDR3 runs to 11 residues. The CDR3 here is CASSVGSGYTF. The CDR3 DNA follows: TGTGCCAGCAGCGTAGGGTCTGGCTACACCTTC.

On this clone itself: The sample contains more than one DNA sequence encoding this CDR3. This rearrangement joins TRBV6-5 to TRBJ2-7, with D perhaps TRBD1 (6 bases). The CDR3 is 15 amino acids. The V gene lost 5 bases and the J gene lost 0 bases, with 14 bases spanning the gap. The germline V gene encodes CDR1 MNHEY and CDR2 SVGAGI. The CDR3 DNA sequence: TGTGCCAGCAGTCGTACAGGGACCTTCTCCTACGAGCAGTACTTC. Protein sequence: CASSRTGTFSYEQYF.

The chain links TRBV5-1 to TRBJ2-1; tentative D call: TRBD1 (6 bases). CDR3 size: 16 residues. Between the trimmed V and J ends, which lost 0 bases and 9 bases, there was a span of 19 bases. Germline V CDR1 and CDR2: SGHRS, YFSETQ. CDR3 in amino acids: CASSLAQRGGTGEQFF. CDR3 nucleotide sequence: TGCGCCAGCAGCTTGGCCCAGAGAGGGGGTACAGGTGAGCAGTTCTTC.

V gene TRBV9 combines with J gene TRBJ2-3; possibly TRBD1 or TRBD2 for D (5 bases each). Germline CDR1 SGDLS, CDR2 YYNGEE. The V gene lost 2 bases and the J gene lost 6 bases, with 10 bases spanning the gap. The CDR3 spans 13 residues. CDR3 DNA sequence: TGTGCCAGCAGCGTGGGGGTCTCCGATACGCAGTATTTT. Translating it yields CASSVGVSDTQYF. Supplemented by reference TRBV9 and TRBJ2-3, the full variable domain reads DSGVTQTPKHLITATGQRVTLRCSPRSGDLSVYWYQQSLDQGLQFLIQYYNGEERAKGNILERFSAQQFPDLHSELNLSSLELGDSALYFCASSVGVSDTQYFGPGTRLTVL.

This clone was counted only a few times. The gene calls are TRBV15 and TRBJ2-1, with no clear D. The length of the CDR3 is 13 residues. CDR1 is LNHNV, CDR2 YYDKDF, per germline (reference sequence). Trimming took off 1 base at V and 10 bases at J, with 11 bases between the two ends. CDR3 protein: CATSRGVLAEQFF. The CDR3 DNA sequence: TGTGCCACCAGCAGAGGGGTCCTTGCCGAGCAGTTCTTC.

This clone has only a few counts. The chain employs TRBV19 and TRBJ1-2; D is perhaps TRBD1 (5 bases). V shed 0 bases and J shed 8 bases, with 10 bases lying between them. The CDR3 totals 13 residues. The germline CDR1 and CDR2 sequences are LNHDA and SQIVND (reference sequence). CDR3 in DNA: TGTGCCAGTAGTATAGATCCCGGGGCCGGCTACACCTTC. Protein product: CASSIDPGAGYTF.

This chain uses TRBV9 with TRBJ2-1, with TRBD2 matching 11 bases. Germline-derived CDR1 and CDR2 are SGDLS and YYNGEE. Trimming took 0 bases from V and 6 from J; bases not matched to a gene: 2. The CDR3 spans 15 residues. In nucleotides, the CDR3 is TGTGCCAGCAGCGTAGGGCTAGCGGGAGGCAATGAGCAGTTCTTC. This translates into CASSVGLAGGNEQFF.

The chain is built from TRBV6-1 and TRBJ1-1; D gene ambiguous. The CDR3 covers 13 residues. From germline, CDR1 is MNHNS and CDR2 SASEGT. The germline V and J ends were trimmed by 3 bases and 11 bases, with 16 bases remaining between them. CDR3: CASSEWGGAEAFF. DNA of the CDR3: TGTGCCAGCAGTGAGTGGGGAGGAGCCGAGGCTTTCTTT.

This chain links TRBV12-5 with TRBJ2-1; D is perhaps TRBD1 (7 bases). V dropped 5 bases and J dropped 0 bases, with 26 bases sitting between them. The CDR3 contains 20 residues. CDR1 is LGHNT and CDR2 is FRNRAP in the germline V gene. CDR3 amino acids: CASGRERAGGLANSYNEQFF. The CDR3, as DNA: TGTGCTAGTGGTCGTGAGAGGGCAGGGGGACTTGCTAACTCCTACAATGAGCAGTTCTTC.

The rearrangement uses TRBV5-4 and TRBJ2-1; 7 bases match TRBD1. Germline V gene lookup returns CDR1 SGHNT and CDR2 YYREEE (reference sequence). The CDR3 spans 15 residues. V gave up 4 bases and J gave up 3 bases; unmatched junction bases: 7. CDR3 loop: CASSPGTDHYNEQFF. The CDR3 DNA sequence: TGTGCCAGCAGCCCCGGGACAGACCACTACAATGAGCAGTTCTTC.

CDR3 protein: CASSPGLAGGTSTDTQYF. The CDR3 nucleotides read TGTGCCAGCAGCCCGGGACTAGCGGGGGGGACTAGCACAGATACGCAGTATTTT. This chain connects TRBV4-2 to TRBJ2-3; 16 bases fit TRBD2. With 4 bases clipped from V and 0 bases from J, the junction kept 4 bases outside the gene matches. The CDR3 runs 18 residues. Per the germline V gene, CDR1 is LGHNA and CDR2 is YNFKEQ.

The rearrangement joins TRBV30 to TRBJ1-6; D is unresolved. In germline, CDR1 is GTSNPN, CDR2 SVGIG (reference sequence). This CDR3 is built from 12 residues. The V end was cut by 5 bases, the J end by 9 bases, with 11 bases between. CDR3 sequence reads: CAWDLRGSPLHF. The CDR3 region has the DNA TGTGCCTGGGACCTCCGGGGTTCACCCCTCCACTTT.